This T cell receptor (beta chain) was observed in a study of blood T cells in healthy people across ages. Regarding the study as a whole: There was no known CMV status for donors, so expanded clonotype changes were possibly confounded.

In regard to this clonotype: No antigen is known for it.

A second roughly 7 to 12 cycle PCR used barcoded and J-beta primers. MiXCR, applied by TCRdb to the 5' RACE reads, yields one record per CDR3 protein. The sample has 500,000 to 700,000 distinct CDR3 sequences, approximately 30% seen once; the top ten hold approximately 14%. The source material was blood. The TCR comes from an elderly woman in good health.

CDR3 loop: CASSPTMGPNTGELFF. The CDR3 region has the DNA TGTGCCAGCAGCCCGACTATGGGCCCGAACACCGGGGAGCTGTTTTTT. The genes are TRBV25-1 and TRBJ2-2; a weak D match, TRBD2 (5 bases). V was shortened by 6 bases and J by 0 bases, with 14 bases between the two germline ends. Looked up from germline, CDR1 is MGHDK and CDR2 is SYGVNS. CDR3 length equals 16 residues. The full variable domain, with the rest looked up from reference TRBV25-1 and TRBJ2-2, is EADIYQTPRYLVIGTGKKITLECSQTMGHDKMYWYQQDPGMELHLIHYSYGVNSTEKGDLSSESTVSRIRTEHFPLTLESARPSHTSQYLCASSPTMGPNTGELFFGEGSRLTVL.